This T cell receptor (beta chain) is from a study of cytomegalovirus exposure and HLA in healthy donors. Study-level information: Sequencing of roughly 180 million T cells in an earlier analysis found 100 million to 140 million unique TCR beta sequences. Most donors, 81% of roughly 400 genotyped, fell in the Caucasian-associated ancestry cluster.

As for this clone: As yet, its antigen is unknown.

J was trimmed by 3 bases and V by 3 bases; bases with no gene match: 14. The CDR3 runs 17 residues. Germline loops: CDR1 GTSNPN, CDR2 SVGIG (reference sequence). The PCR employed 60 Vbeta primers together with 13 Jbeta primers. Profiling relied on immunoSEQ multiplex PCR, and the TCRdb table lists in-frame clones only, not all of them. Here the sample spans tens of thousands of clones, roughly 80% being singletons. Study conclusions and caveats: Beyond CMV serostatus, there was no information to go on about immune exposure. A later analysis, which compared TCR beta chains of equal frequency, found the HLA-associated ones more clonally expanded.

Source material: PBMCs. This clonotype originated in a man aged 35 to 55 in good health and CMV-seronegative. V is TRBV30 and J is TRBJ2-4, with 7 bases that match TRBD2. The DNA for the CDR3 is TGTGCCTGGAGCTCCGGTAGCGGGCTTGGAGGCAAAAACATTCAGTACTTC. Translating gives CAWSSGSGLGGKNIQYF.